This TCR beta chain was captured in a study of cytomegalovirus exposure and HLA in healthy donors. Whole-study results and caveats: DRB1 had the most TCR associations and HLA-C the fewest, a later analysis found, with rates varying by HLA locus. Overall, approximately 150 TCR beta chains were annotated as cytomegalovirus-associated.

Points on this clone: Its antigen is undetermined.

Germline lookup yields CDR1 SGHTA and CDR2 FQGTGA. The CDR3 has 16 amino acids. With V trimmed by 5 bases and J by 5 bases, 11 bases remained unmatched. The PCR made use of 60 Vbeta and 13 Jbeta primers. The repertoire was sequenced with immunoSEQ multiplex PCR; TCRdb's copy has only in-frame clones and lacks some. Seen in this sample are 63,000 or so clones; the ten most common clones hold about a sixth. What was sequenced was PBMCs. This chain links TRBV7-3 with TRBJ2-1; 8 nucleotides agree with TRBD2. The TCR sequence derives from a boy younger than 18 in good health and CMV-seronegative. The CDR3 sequence: CASSALLAGGNNEQFF. The CDR3 nucleotides are TGTGCCAGCAGCGCCCTTCTGGCGGGAGGCAACAATGAGCAGTTCTTC.